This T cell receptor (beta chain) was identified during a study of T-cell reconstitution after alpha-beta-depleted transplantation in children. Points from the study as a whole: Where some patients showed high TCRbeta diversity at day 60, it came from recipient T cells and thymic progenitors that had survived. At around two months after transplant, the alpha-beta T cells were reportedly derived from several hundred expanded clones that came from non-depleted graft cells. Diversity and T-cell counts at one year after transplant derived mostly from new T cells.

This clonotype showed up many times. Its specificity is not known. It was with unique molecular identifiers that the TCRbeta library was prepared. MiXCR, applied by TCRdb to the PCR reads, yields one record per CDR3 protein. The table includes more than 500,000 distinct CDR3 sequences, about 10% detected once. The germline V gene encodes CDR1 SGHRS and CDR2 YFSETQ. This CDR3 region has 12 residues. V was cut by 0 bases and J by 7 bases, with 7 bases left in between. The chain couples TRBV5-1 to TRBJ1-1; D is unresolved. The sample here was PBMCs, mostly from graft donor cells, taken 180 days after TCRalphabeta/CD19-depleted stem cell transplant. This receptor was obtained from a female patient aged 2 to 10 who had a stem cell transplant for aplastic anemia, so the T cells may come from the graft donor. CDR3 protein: CASSLAGSEAFF. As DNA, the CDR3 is TGCGCCAGCAGCTTGGCCGGCAGTGAAGCTTTCTTT.